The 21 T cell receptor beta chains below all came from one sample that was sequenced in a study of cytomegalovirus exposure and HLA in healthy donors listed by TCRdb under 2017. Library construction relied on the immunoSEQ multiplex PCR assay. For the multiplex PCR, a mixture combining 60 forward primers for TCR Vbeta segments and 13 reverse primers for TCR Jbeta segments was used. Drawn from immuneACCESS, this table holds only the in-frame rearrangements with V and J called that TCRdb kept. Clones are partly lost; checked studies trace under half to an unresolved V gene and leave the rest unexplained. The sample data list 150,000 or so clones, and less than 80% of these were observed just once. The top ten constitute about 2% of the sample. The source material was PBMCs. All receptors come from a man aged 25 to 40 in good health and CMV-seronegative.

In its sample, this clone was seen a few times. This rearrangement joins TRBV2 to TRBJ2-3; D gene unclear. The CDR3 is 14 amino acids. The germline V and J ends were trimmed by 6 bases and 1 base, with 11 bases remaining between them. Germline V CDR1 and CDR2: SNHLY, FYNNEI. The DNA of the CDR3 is TGTGCCAGCAGCCCCGAAGCGCGCACAGATACGCAGTATTTT. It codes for CASSPEARTDTQYF.

The CDR3 nucleotides are TGCGCCAGCAGCCTAACTAGCGGGGGGGCTCTCAGGGAGACCCAGTACTTC. It translates to CASSLTSGGALRETQYF. The chain couples TRBV4-1 to TRBJ2-5, with 13 nucleotides matching TRBD2. Germline V gives CDR1 MGHRA, CDR2 YSYEKL. The V and J ends lost 4 bases and 5 bases, in that order; junction bases with no gene match: 10. CDR3 length: 17 residues.

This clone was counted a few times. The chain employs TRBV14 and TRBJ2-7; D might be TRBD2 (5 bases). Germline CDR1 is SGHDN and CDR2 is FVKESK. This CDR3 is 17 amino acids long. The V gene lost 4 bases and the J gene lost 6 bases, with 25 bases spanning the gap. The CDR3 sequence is CASSPLFQAPEGSEQYF. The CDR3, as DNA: TGTGCCAGCAGCCCCCTCTTTCAAGCGCCGGAAGGGAGCGAGCAGTACTTC.

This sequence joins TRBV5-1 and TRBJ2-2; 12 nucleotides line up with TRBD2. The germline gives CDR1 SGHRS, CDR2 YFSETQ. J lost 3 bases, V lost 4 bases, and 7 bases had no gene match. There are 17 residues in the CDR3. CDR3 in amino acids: CASSPRTSGTYTGELFF. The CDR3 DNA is TGCGCCAGCAGCCCCCGGACTAGCGGGACTTACACCGGGGAGCTGTTTTTT.

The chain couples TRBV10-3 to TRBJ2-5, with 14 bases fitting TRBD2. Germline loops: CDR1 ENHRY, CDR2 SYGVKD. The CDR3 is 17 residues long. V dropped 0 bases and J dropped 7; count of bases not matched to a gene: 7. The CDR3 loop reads CAISESGLAGEPGTQYF. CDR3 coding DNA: TGTGCCATCAGTGAGTCGGGACTAGCGGGGGAGCCCGGGACCCAGTACTTC.

This CDR3 is CASSLGDEQFF. Written as DNA, the CDR3 is TGTGCCAGCAGCTTAGGCGATGAGCAGTTCTTC. This chain uses TRBV7-6 with TRBJ2-1; D not resolved. The CDR3 is 11 residues long. Per germline, CDR1 SGHVS and CDR2 FNYEAQ. V was pared by 1 base and J by 8 bases, with 3 bases between.

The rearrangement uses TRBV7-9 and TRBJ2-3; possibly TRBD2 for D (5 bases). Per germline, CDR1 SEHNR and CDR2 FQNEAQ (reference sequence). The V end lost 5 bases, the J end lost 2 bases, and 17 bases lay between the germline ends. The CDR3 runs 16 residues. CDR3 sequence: CASSPPLGVDTDTQYF. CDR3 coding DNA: TGTGCCAGCAGCCCGCCCCTCGGGGTAGACACAGATACGCAGTATTTT.

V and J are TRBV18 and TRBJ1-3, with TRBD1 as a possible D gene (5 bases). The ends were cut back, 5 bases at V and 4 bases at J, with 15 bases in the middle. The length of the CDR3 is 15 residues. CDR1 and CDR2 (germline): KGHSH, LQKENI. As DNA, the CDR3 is TGTGCCAGCTCATTCTCCCAGGGCGCCGGAAACACCATATATTTT. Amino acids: CASSFSQGAGNTIYF.

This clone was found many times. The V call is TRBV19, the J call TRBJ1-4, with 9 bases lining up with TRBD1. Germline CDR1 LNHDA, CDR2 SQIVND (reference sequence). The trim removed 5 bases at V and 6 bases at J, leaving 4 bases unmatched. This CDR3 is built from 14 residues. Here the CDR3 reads CASSPRDRDEKLFF. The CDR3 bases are TGTGCCAGTAGTCCCCGGGACAGGGATGAAAAACTGTTTTTT.

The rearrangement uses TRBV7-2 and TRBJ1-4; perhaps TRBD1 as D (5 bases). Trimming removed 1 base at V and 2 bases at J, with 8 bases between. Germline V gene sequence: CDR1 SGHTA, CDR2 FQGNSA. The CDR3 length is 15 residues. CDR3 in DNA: TGTGCCAGCAGCTTAGTAAAGGGGACTAATGAAAAACTGTTTTTT. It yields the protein CASSLVKGTNEKLFF.

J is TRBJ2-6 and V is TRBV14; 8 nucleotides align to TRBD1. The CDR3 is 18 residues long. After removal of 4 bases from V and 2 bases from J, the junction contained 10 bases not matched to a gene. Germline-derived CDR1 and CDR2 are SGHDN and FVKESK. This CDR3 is CASSPPGQVLTGANVLTF. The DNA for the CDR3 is TGTGCCAGCAGCCCTCCGGGACAGGTACTTACTGGGGCCAACGTCCTGACTTTC.

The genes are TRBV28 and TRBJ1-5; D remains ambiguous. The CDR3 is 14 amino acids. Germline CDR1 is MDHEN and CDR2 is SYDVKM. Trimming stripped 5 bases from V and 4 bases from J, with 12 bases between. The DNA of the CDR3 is TGTGCCAGCAGTATGGCGGGTAGGAATCAGCCCCAGCATTTT. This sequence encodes CASSMAGRNQPQHF.

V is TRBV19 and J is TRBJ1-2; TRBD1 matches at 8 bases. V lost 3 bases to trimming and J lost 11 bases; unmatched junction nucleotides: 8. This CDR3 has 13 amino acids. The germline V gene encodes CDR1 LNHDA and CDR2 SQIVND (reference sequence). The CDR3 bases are TGTGCCAGTAGTATGGGCCGACAGGGGTATTACACCTTC. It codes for CASSMGRQGYYTF.

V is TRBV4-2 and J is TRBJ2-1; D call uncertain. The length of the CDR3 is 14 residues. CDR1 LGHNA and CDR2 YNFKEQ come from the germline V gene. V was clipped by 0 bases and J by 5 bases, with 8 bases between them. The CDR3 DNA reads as TGTGCCAGCAGCCAAGAGAGACTTGACAATGAGCAGTTCTTC. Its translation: CASSQERLDNEQFF.

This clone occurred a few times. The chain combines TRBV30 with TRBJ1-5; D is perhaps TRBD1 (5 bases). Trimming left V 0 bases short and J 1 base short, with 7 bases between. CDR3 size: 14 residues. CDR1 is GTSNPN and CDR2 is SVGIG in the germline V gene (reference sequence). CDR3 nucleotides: TGTGCCTGGAGTGTACCAGGGAGCAATCAGCCCCAGCATTTT. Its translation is CAWSVPGSNQPQHF.

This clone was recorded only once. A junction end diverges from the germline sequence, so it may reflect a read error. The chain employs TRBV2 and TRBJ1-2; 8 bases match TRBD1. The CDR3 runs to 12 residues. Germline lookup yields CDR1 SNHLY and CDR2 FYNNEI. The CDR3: CASSAGQGGYPF. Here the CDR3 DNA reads TGTGCCAGCAGTGCAGGACAGGGCGGCTACCCCTTC.

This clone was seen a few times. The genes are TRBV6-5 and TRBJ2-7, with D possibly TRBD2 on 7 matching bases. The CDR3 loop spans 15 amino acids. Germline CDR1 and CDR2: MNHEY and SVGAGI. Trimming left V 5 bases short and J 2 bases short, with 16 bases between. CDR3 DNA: TGTGCCAGCAGTCCCCCGGGGGGCTTGACCTACGAGCAGTACTTC. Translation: CASSPPGGLTYEQYF.

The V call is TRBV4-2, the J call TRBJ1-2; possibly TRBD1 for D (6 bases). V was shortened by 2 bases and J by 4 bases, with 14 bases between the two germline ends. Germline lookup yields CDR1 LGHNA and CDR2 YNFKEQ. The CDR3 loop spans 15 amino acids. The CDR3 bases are TGTGCCAGCAGCCAATCCCAGGGGTTTGTCTATGGCTACACCTTC. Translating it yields CASSQSQGFVYGYTF.

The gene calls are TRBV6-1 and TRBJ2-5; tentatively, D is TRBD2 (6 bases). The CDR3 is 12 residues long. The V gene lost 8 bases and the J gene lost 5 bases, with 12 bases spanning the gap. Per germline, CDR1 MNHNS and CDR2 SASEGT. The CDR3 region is CASLRGSETQYF. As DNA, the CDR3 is TGTGCCAGCCTCCGGGGGTCGGAGACCCAGTACTTC.

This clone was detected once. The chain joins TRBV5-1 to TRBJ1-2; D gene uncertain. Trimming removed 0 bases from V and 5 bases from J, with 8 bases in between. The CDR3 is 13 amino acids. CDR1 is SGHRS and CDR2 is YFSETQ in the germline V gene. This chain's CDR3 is CASSLDSSYGYTF. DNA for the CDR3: TGCGCCAGCAGCTTGGACAGTTCATATGGCTACACCTTC.

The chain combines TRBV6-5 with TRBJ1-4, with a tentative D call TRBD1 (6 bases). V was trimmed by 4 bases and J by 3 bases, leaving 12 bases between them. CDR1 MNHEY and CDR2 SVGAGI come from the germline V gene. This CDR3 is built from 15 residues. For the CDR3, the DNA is TGTGCCAGCAGTTTTAGCAGGGGACCTAATGAAAAACTGTTTTTT. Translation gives CASSFSRGPNEKLFF.